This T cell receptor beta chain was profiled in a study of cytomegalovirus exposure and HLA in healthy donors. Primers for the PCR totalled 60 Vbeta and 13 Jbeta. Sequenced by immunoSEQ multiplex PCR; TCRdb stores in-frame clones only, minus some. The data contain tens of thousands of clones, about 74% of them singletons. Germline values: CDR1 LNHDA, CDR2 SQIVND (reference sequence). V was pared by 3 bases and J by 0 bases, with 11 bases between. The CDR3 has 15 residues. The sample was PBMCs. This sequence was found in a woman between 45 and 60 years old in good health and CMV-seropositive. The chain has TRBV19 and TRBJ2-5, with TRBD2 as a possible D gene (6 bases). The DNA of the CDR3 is TGTGCCAGTAGTATCGCGGGGAGCCACCAAGAGACCCAGTACTTC. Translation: CASSIAGSHQETQYF.